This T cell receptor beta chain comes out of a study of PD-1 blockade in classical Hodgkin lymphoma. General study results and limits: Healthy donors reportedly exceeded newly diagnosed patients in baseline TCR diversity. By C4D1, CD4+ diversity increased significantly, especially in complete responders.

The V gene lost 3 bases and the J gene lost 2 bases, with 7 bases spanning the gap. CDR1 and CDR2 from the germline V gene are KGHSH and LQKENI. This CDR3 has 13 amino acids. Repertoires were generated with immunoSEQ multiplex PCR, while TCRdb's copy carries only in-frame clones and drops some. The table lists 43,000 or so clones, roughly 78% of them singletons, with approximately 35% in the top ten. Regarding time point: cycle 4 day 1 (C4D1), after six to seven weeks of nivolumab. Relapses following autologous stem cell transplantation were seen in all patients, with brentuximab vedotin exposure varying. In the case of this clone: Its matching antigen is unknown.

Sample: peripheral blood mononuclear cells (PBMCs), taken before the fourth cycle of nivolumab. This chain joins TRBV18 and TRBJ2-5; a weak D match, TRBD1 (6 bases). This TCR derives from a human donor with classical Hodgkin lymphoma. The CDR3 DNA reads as TGTGCCAGCTCACCGCAGGGGCAAGAGACCCAGTACTTC. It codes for CASSPQGQETQYF.